Included here is one TCR beta chain sequence, with context. Its matching antigen is unknown. Generated by immunoSEQ multiplex PCR, the TCRdb table keeps only in-frame clones and is missing some. Of over 65,000 clones listed, roughly nine tenths are singletons. The data derive from a study of T cell responses to AZD1222 COVID-19 vaccine. Overall study findings and caveats: The sample set comprised mostly white British donors with more females, and clonal diversity was possibly underestimated. It was only a handful of AZD1222 recipients who were seropositive at baseline. Vaccine-associated CD4 TCRs spanned spike, dominant at 160-218 and 743-854.

The length of the CDR3 is 14 residues. CDR1 and CDR2 (germline): SGHRS, YFSETQ. Trimming at V came to 4 bases and at J to 6 bases, leaving 6 bases not matched to a gene. The V and J genes are TRBV5-1 and TRBJ1-4, with TRBD1 matching 7 bases. Sequencing was performed on peripheral blood, taken on day 0 of AZD1222 vaccination. The receptor's source is an adult in good health. The DNA of the CDR3 is TGCGCCAGCAGCCGGATAGGGGGCGATGAAAAACTGTTTTTT. It yields the protein CASSRIGGDEKLFF.